The 16 T cell receptor beta chains in this list originate from one sample, sequenced in a study of cytomegalovirus exposure and HLA in healthy donors. The PCR used 60 Vbeta and 13 Jbeta primers. Some clones are missing from TCRdb's copy, which holds only in-frame ones; the method was immunoSEQ multiplex PCR. The repertoire includes 150,000 to 180,000 clones, about 74% of them detected once, and about 4% sits in the top ten. The sample taken for sequencing was PBMCs. Every receptor here comes from a woman aged 40 to 49 in good health and CMV-seronegative.

The rearrangement joins TRBV5-1 to TRBJ2-5; D is possibly TRBD2 (6 bases). Trimming cost V 3 bases and J 4 bases, with 16 bases left between them. Germline V gene lookup returns CDR1 SGHRS and CDR2 YFSETQ. The CDR3 has 15 amino acids. The CDR3 reads CASSSREREPETQYF. The CDR3 nucleotides read TGCGCCAGCAGCTCCAGGGAACGGGAGCCAGAGACCCAGTACTTC.

The J gene is TRBJ1-3, the V gene TRBV7-9; D may be TRBD1 (5 bases). Trimming removed 7 bases from V and 7 bases from J, with 14 bases in between. The CDR3 contains 13 residues. Per the germline V gene, CDR1 is SEHNR and CDR2 is FQNEAQ (reference sequence). The CDR3 coding sequence is TGTGCCAGCACCCAGGGTATAGGGAACACCATATATTTT. This sequence encodes CASTQGIGNTIYF.

This clone was observed a handful of times. V gene TRBV7-7 combines with J gene TRBJ1-5; TRBD1 matches 9 bases. The CDR3 loop spans 15 amino acids. Germline CDR1 SSHAT, CDR2 FNYEAQ (reference sequence). CDR3 in DNA: TGTGCTAGACGAGGACAGGGGTCTAGCAATCAGCCCCAGCATTTT. Amino acids: CARRGQGSSNQPQHF.

J is TRBJ2-2 and V is TRBV27; D perhaps matches TRBD1 (6 bases). The CDR3 has 13 amino acids. V shed 7 bases and J shed 6 bases, with 12 bases lying between them. Germline CDR1 MNHEY, CDR2 SMNVEV (reference sequence). The CDR3 loop is CASNLQGPGELFF. CDR3 coding DNA: TGTGCCAGCAACTTACAGGGTCCCGGGGAGCTGTTTTTT.

This chain connects TRBV5-6 to TRBJ1-4; maybe TRBD1 (5 bases). V lost 2 bases and J lost 3, with 8 bases in between. Germline CDR1 reads SGHDT; CDR2 reads YYEEEE. This CDR3 spans 14 amino acids. The CDR3 nucleotides read TGTGCCAGCAGCTTCAGGGAGGCTAATGAAAAACTGTTTTTT. It encodes CASSFREANEKLFF.

The gene calls are TRBV7-2 and TRBJ1-4; 10 bases line up with TRBD1. The V gene end was trimmed by 1 base and the J gene end by 8 bases; junction bases not matched to a gene: 7. The CDR3 is made up of 16 amino acids. Germline V gives CDR1 SGHTA, CDR2 FQGNSA. CDR3 sequence reads: CASSLGPGTGVEKLFF. CDR3 DNA: TGTGCCAGCAGCTTAGGACCCGGGACAGGGGTCGAAAAACTGTTTTTT.

The gene calls are TRBV7-9 and TRBJ2-7; the match to TRBD2 covers 12 bases. Germline loops: CDR1 SEHNR, CDR2 FQNEAQ (reference sequence). Losses at the gene ends were 2 bases for V and 3 bases for J; bases not matched to a gene: 14. This CDR3 spans 19 amino acids. CDR3 nucleotide sequence: TGTGCCAGCAGCTTAATTTTCTCGACTAGCGGGAGTCTCAACTACGAGCAGTACTTC. This codes for CASSLIFSTSGSLNYEQYF.

V gene TRBV2 combines with J gene TRBJ1-4; D is undetermined. The V and J ends lost 4 bases and 8 bases respectively, with 11 bases between them. The CDR3 runs to 13 residues. CDR1 and CDR2 (germline): SNHLY, FYNNEI. This CDR3 reads CASSADGVEKLFF. The CDR3 region has the DNA TGTGCCAGCAGTGCCGACGGGGTAGAAAAACTGTTTTTT.

V is TRBV4-2 and J is TRBJ2-1, with 8 bases matching TRBD1. Germline V CDR1 and CDR2: LGHNA, YNFKEQ. Unmatched junction bases numbered 5, after V lost 1 base and J lost 3 bases. CDR3 length: 16 amino acids. The CDR3 sequence is CASSQARDRHYNEQFF. CDR3 bases: TGTGCCAGCAGCCAAGCTAGGGACAGGCACTACAATGAGCAGTTCTTC.

The chain joins TRBV25-1 to TRBJ1-1, with D possibly matching TRBD1 (6 bases). V gave up 3 bases and J gave up 0 bases, with 11 bases separating them. Germline CDR1 is MGHDK and CDR2 is SYGVNS. The CDR3 extends over 15 amino acids. The CDR3 region is CASSDSQGMNTEAFF. The CDR3 bases are TGTGCCAGCAGTGATTCACAGGGCATGAACACTGAAGCTTTCTTT.

In DNA, the CDR3 is TGTGCCAGCAGTTACGAGGGGAACACTGAAGCTTTCTTT. This encodes CASSYEGNTEAFF. The chain is built from TRBV6-5 and TRBJ1-1, with D uncertain. The CDR3 runs to 13 residues. Germline CDR1 MNHEY, CDR2 SVGAGI. V dropped 2 bases and J dropped 1 base, with 5 bases sitting between them.

This clone was counted between two and nine times. The chain recombines TRBV6-1 with TRBJ2-3; 8 bases agree with TRBD2. Trimming cost V 6 bases and J 1 base; bases outside gene matches: 6. The length of the CDR3 is 15 residues. Germline CDR1 and CDR2: MNHNS and SASEGT. The CDR3 coding sequence is TGTGCCAGCAGGCCTGGACTAGCTGGCACAGATACGCAGTATTTT. Translated, it gives CASRPGLAGTDTQYF.

This chain uses TRBV6-1 with TRBJ2-7; D might be TRBD1 (6 bases). In germline, CDR1 is MNHNS, CDR2 SASEGT. This CDR3 has 15 residues. Trimming took 6 bases from V and 4 from J, leaving 19 bases between them. DNA for the CDR3: TGTGCCAGCAGGAAGGGAGCAGGGGAGAATTACGAGCAGTACTTC. Encoded protein: CASRKGAGENYEQYF.

This clone appeared once. This chain joins TRBV20-1 and TRBJ2-1, with D perhaps TRBD2 (6 bases). The CDR3 consists of 11 residues. V dropped 3 bases and J dropped 7 bases, with 7 bases sitting between them. The germline V gene encodes CDR1 DFQATT and CDR2 SNEGSKA (reference sequence). The DNA of the CDR3 is TGCAGTGCTAGCGCGGGGAATGAGCAGTTCTTC. As protein: CSASAGNEQFF.

The chain has TRBV5-1 and TRBJ1-3; 7 bases are a match to TRBD1. V gave up 4 bases and J gave up 1 base; unmatched junction bases: 8. The germline V gene encodes CDR1 SGHRS and CDR2 YFSETQ. There are 16 residues in the CDR3. The CDR3 bases are TGCGCCAGCAGCCTAGGACAGGCCGAGTCTGGAAACACCATATATTTT. Protein sequence: CASSLGQAESGNTIYF.

This chain uses TRBV11-3 with TRBJ2-7; 8 nucleotides match TRBD2. Germline V gene data show CDR1 as SGHNT and CDR2 as YENEEA. The CDR3 runs 15 residues. Trimming took 1 base from V and 0 from J; bases not matched to a gene: 2. Written as DNA, the CDR3 is TGTGCCAGCAGCTTAGCGGGAGGGCCCTCCTACGAGCAGTACTTC. Its protein is CASSLAGGPSYEQYF.